The T cell receptor beta chain described here comes from a study of T-cell memory formation after mild COVID-19. Study background: Largely, the TCR clusters proved donor specific. General study points: Memory from before infection featured some responding clones, which suggests cross-reactive memory joined. Contracting CD8+ clones were enriched in EMRA, CD4+ mainly in CM and EM.

The CDR3 covers 15 residues. V lost 7 bases and J 7 bases, leaving 19 bases between the germline ends. TCRdb itself ran the 5' RACE reads through MiXCR, one entry per CDR3 protein. The sample yields around 250,000 distinct CDR3 sequences, 15% to 20% seen once. This clonotype came up a few times. The antigen is undetermined. The sample comprised PBMCs or a T cell subset sorted from them (not recorded which). This TCR was sampled from a man aged 18 to 30 who had mild COVID-19 (a few samples of this study predate the infection). Cell type and time point are not known. The rearrangement joins TRBV12-3 or TRBV12-4 to TRBJ1-4, with TRBD1 as a possible D gene (5 bases). The CDR3, as DNA: TGTGCCAGCAAGGGGATCGGGCCCTTTAGTGAAAAACTGTTTTTT. Encoded protein: CASKGIGPFSEKLFF.